This T cell receptor beta chain was captured by sequencing in a study of blood T cell repertoires in COVID-19. Overall study context: The origin of the acute and convalescent COVID-19 samples was the United States, Italy and Spain. Nucleic acid was either cDNA or gDNA, and it came from T cells, B-cell-depleted T cells, or PBMCs.

This CDR3 has 13 amino acids. Trimming took 6 bases from V and 6 from J; bases not matched to a gene: 7. Germline V gives CDR1 MRHNA, CDR2 SNTAGT. In the source study's methods: Researchers report that nucleated cell counts were estimated from reference gene primer amplification. Produced via immunoSEQ multiplex PCR; TCRdb's table is partial and in-frame only. The V and J calls and the clone size are those of that table, but D and trimming were determined from the DNA. This table holds approximately 170,000 clones, approximately 90% found once. The rearrangement links TRBV6-4 to TRBJ1-2; 7 bases map to TRBD1. Material for sequencing was peripheral blood. The source of this sequence is a man aged 45 to 65 who had recovered from COVID-19. CDR3 loop: CASSDRAGDGYTF. In DNA form, the CDR3 reads TGTGCCAGCAGCGACAGGGCCGGGGATGGCTACACCTTC.